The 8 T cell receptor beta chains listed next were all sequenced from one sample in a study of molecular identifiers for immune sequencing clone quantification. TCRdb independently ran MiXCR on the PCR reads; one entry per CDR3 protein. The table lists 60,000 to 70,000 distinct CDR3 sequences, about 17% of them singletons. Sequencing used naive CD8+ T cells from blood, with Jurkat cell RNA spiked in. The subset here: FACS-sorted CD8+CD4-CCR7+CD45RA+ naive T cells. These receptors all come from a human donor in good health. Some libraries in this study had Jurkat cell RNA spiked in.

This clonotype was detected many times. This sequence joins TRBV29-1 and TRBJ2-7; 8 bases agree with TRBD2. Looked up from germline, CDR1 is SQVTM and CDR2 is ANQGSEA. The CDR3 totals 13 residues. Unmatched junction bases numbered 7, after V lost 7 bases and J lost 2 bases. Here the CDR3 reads CSARGSGTYEQYF. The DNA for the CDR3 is TGCAGCGCCCGGGGTAGCGGGACCTACGAGCAGTACTTC.

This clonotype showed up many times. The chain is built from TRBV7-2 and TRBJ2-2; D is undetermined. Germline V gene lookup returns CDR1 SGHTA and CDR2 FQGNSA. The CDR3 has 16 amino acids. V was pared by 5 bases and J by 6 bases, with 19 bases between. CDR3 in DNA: TGTGCCAGCAGCCCGCATCCGATCTCCTCCCCCGGGGAGCTGTTTTTT. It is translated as CASSPHPISSPGELFF.

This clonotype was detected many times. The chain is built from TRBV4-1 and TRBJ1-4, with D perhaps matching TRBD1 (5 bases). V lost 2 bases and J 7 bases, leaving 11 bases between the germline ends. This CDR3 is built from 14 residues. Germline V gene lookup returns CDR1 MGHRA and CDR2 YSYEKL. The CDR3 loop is CASSQMGGSEKLFF. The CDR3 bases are TGCGCCAGCAGCCAAATGGGGGGAAGTGAAAAACTGTTTTTT.

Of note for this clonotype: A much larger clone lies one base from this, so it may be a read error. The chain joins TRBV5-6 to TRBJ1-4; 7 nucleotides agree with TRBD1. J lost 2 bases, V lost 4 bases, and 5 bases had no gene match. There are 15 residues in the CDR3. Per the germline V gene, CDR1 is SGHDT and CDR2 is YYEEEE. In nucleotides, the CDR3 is TGTGCCAGCAGCCTCCAGGGGGGGACTAATGAAAAACTGTTTTTT. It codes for CASSLQGGTNEKLFF.

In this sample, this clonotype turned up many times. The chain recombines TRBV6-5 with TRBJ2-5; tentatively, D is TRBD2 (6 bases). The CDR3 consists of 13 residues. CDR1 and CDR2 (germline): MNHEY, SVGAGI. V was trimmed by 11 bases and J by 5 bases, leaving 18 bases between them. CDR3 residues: CASNPGDPETQYF. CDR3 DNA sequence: TGTGCCTCGAACCCGGGGGATCCGGAGACCCAGTACTTC.

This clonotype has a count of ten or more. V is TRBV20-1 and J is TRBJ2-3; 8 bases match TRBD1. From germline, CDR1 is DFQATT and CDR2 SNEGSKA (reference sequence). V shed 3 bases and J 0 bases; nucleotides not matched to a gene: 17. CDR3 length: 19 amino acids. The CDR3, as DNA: TGCAGTGCTAGTGATACCGGGGGACAGGCCTCTAGCAGCACAGATACGCAGTATTTT. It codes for CSASDTGGQASSSTDTQYF.

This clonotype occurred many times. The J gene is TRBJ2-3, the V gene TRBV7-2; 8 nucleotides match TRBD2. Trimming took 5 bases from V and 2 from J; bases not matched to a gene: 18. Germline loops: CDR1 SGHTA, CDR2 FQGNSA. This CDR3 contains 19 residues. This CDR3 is CASSRSLPWSGSTTDTQYF. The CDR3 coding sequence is TGTGCCAGCAGCCGTAGCCTCCCATGGAGCGGGAGCACCACAGATACGCAGTATTTT. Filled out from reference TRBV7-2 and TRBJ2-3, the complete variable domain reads GAGVSQSPSNKVTEKGKDVELRCDPISGHTALYWYRQSLGQGLEFLIYFQGNSAPDKSGLPSDRFSAERTGGSVSTLTIQRTQQEDSAVYLCASSRSLPWSGSTTDTQYFGPGTRLTVL.

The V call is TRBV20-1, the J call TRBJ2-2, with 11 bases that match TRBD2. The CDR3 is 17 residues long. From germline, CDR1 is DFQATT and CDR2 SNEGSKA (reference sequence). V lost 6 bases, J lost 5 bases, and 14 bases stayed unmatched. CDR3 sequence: CSARGITSGSRTGELFF. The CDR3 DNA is TGCAGTGCGAGGGGGATCACTAGCGGGAGTCGGACCGGGGAGCTGTTTTTT.